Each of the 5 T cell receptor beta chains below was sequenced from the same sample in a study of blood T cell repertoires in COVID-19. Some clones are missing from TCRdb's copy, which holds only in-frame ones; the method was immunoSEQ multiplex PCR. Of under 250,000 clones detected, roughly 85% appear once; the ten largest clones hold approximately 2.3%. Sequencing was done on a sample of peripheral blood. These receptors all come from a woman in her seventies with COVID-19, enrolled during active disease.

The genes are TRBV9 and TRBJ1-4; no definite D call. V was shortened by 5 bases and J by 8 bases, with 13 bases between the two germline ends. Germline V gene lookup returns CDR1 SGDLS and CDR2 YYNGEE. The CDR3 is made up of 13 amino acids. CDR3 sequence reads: CASSPDSGEKLFF. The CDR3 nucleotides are TGTGCCAGCAGTCCCGACTCGGGGGAAAAACTGTTTTTT.

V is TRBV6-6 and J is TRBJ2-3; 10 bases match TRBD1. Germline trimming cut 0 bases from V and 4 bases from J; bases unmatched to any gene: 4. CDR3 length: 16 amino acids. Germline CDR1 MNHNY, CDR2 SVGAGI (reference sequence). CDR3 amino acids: CASSYSGTGVADTQYF. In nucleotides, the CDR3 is TGTGCCAGCAGTTACTCAGGGACAGGGGTGGCAGATACGCAGTATTTT.

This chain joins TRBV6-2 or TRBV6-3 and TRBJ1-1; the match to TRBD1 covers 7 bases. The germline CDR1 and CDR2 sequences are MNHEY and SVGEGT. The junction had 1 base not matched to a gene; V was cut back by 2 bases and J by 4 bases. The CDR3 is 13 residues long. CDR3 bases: TGTGCCAGCAGTTACACAGGGGTCACTGAAGCTTTCTTT. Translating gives CASSYTGVTEAFF.

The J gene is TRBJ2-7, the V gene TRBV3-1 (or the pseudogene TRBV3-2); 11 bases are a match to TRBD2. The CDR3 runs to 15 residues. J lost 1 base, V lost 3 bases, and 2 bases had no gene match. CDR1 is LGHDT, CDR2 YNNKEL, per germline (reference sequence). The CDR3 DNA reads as TGTGCCAGCAGCCATGGGACTAGCGGATCCTACGAGCAGTACTTC. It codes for CASSHGTSGSYEQYF.

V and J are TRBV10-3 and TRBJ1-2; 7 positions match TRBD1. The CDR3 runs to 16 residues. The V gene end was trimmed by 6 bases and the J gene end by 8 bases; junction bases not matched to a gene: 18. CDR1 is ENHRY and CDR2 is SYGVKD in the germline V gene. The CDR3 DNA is TGTGCCATCAGGGACCCTCCCAGGGGGGACCATGGCGGCTACACCTTC. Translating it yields CAIRDPPRGDHGGYTF.